A single sample gave rise to the 17 T cell receptor beta chains below, sequenced in a study of control samples from healthy donors and cancer patients. Repertoires were generated with immunoSEQ multiplex PCR, while TCRdb's copy carries only in-frame clones and drops some. This sample has 130,000 to 150,000 clones, with more than 90% found just once. Sequences were obtained from blood. The receptors here all came from a man between 25 and 39 years old in good health.

The chain employs TRBV18 and TRBJ1-2; 7 bases fit TRBD1. The CDR3 runs to 11 residues. From germline, CDR1 is KGHSH and CDR2 LQKENI. V shed 5 bases, J shed 7 bases, and the junction held 1 base outside the gene matches. The CDR3 DNA reads TGTGCCAGCTCAAACAGGGGTGGCTACACCTTC. Translation gives CASSNRGGYTF.

The chain employs TRBV24-1 and TRBJ2-2; perhaps TRBD2 as D (6 bases). V shed 10 bases and J shed 5 bases, with 10 bases lying between them. The germline CDR1 and CDR2 sequences are KGHDR and SFDVKD. The CDR3 extends over 12 amino acids. The CDR3 region has the DNA TGTGCCACAATGGGGGGTACCGGGGAGCTGTTTTTT. It encodes CATMGGTGELFF.

This clone occurred a few times. The J gene is TRBJ2-2, the V gene TRBV5-5; weak D call: TRBD1 (6 bases). The CDR3 runs to 14 residues. Germline CDR1 reads SGHKS; CDR2 reads YYEKEE (reference sequence). The ends were cut back, 4 bases at V and 6 bases at J, with 13 bases in the middle. DNA of the CDR3: TGTGCCAGCAGCCCCGCAGGGGTCGCCGGGGAGCTGTTTTTT. Its translation is CASSPAGVAGELFF.

The CDR3 DNA sequence: TGTGCCAGCAGCCAAGGGGGGGTCGGGACAGACACTGAAGCTTTCTTT. It is translated as CASSQGGVGTDTEAFF. The J gene is TRBJ1-1, the V gene TRBV14; 7 nucleotides align to TRBD1. After removal of 1 base from V and 3 bases from J, the junction contained 8 bases not matched to a gene. Germline values: CDR1 SGHDN, CDR2 FVKESK. The CDR3 length is 16 residues.

This clone was recorded a few times. The gene calls are TRBV20-1 and TRBJ1-1, with D possibly matching TRBD1 (6 bases). CDR3 length equals 12 residues. V lost 3 bases to trimming and J lost 6 bases, with 11 bases between them. Per germline, CDR1 DFQATT and CDR2 SNEGSKA (reference sequence). For the CDR3, the DNA is TGCAGTGCTAGTACAGGGTCCCCTGAAGCTTTCTTT. It yields the protein CSASTGSPEAFF.

This chain uses TRBV2 with TRBJ2-6; D is unresolved. CDR3 length equals 15 residues. From germline, CDR1 is SNHLY and CDR2 FYNNEI. V was cut by 1 base and J by 0 bases, with 4 bases left in between. The CDR3 here is CASSEGVSGANVLTF. CDR3 in DNA: TGTGCCAGCAGTGAAGGGGTCTCTGGGGCCAACGTCCTGACTTTC.

The V and J genes are TRBV7-2 and TRBJ1-5, with D perhaps TRBD1 (5 bases). Trimming pared 5 bases from V and 4 bases from J, leaving 15 bases between. The CDR3 runs to 15 residues. Germline assignment: CDR1 SGHTA and CDR2 FQGNSA. CDR3 nucleotides: TGTGCCAGCAGCCTCGGGCGGGGCGAGAATCAGCCCCAGCATTTT. Translated: CASSLGRGENQPQHF.

The gene calls are TRBV27 and TRBJ1-5, with 7 bases lining up with TRBD1. The junction had 5 bases not matched to a gene; V was cut back by 8 bases and J by 10 bases. The length of the CDR3 is 11 residues. CDR1 and CDR2 (germline): MNHEY, SMNVEV (reference sequence). CDR3 amino acids: CASGQVGPQHF. The DNA of the CDR3 is TGTGCCAGCGGACAGGTTGGACCCCAGCATTTT.

This chain links TRBV5-1 with TRBJ2-1; weak D call: TRBD2 (5 bases). Between the trimmed V and J ends, which lost 0 bases and 6 bases, there was a span of 16 bases. Germline V gives CDR1 SGHRS, CDR2 YFSETQ. The CDR3 covers 16 residues. Here the CDR3 reads CASSLDEGIARNEQFF. CDR3 DNA: TGCGCCAGCAGCTTGGACGAGGGAATTGCTCGCAATGAGCAGTTCTTC.

The J gene is TRBJ2-1, the V gene TRBV11-3; D possibly matches TRBD1 or TRBD2 (6 bases each). Germline lookup yields CDR1 SGHNT and CDR2 YENEEA. There are 13 residues in the CDR3. V dropped 8 bases and J dropped 7 bases, with 15 bases sitting between them. For the CDR3, the DNA is TGTGCCAGCGGAGGGGGGCTCGGGAATGAGCAGTTCTTC. Translated: CASGGGLGNEQFF.

This clone was detected only once. CDR3 protein: CATSENNEQFF. CDR3 in DNA: TGTGCCACCAGTGAGAACAATGAGCAGTTCTTC. V gene TRBV24-1 combines with J gene TRBJ2-1; no clear D. Trimming cost V 4 bases and J 5 bases, with 2 bases left between them. Germline lookup yields CDR1 KGHDR and CDR2 SFDVKD. CDR3 size: 11 residues.

The CDR3 DNA sequence: TGTGCCAGCACCGGAGGGCGGATGAACACTGAAGCTTTCTTT. Its protein product is CASTGGRMNTEAFF. The chain combines TRBV28 with TRBJ1-1; D gene ambiguous. The CDR3 contains 14 residues. Trimming took off 7 bases at V and 0 bases at J, with 12 bases between the two ends. Looked up from germline, CDR1 is MDHEN and CDR2 is SYDVKM.

The genes are TRBV5-5 and TRBJ1-2, with D hard to call. The CDR3 has 15 residues. CDR1 and CDR2 (germline): SGHKS, YYEKEE (reference sequence). V lost 2 bases and J lost 3, with 14 bases in between. The CDR3 region has the DNA TGTGCCAGCAGCTTCCGTCTTTCGCAAGACTATGGCTACACCTTC. Residues: CASSFRLSQDYGYTF.

The chain combines TRBV7-3 with TRBJ2-2; D is possibly TRBD1 (5 bases). Germline assignment: CDR1 SGHTA and CDR2 FQGTGA. Trimming pared 1 base from V and 4 bases from J, leaving 10 bases between. The CDR3 is 15 amino acids. The CDR3 region has the DNA TGTGCCAGCAGCTTAAACAGGAACCCCACCGGGGAGCTGTTTTTT. Its protein product is CASSLNRNPTGELFF. The whole variable domain, filled in from reference TRBV7-3 and TRBJ2-2, reads GAGVSQTPSNKVTEKGKYVELRCDPISGHTALYWYRQSLGQGPEFLIYFQGTGAADDSGLPNDRFFAVRPEGSVSTLKIQRTERGDSAVYLCASSLNRNPTGELFFGEGSRLTVL.

J is TRBJ1-1 and V is TRBV9, with TRBD1 matching over 9 bases. This CDR3 is built from 15 residues. CDR1 is SGDLS, CDR2 YYNGEE, per germline. J gave up 5 bases and V 3 bases, and 8 bases lay outside the gene matches. DNA for the CDR3: TGTGCCAGCAGCGCCCAACAGGGGGCGAGGACTGAAGCTTTCTTT. It specifies CASSAQQGARTEAFF.

The rearrangement joins TRBV5-4 to TRBJ1-4; D is ambiguous. The CDR3 consists of 13 residues. Deletions cut 2 bases from V and 7 bases from J, with 9 bases between. Germline assignment: CDR1 SGHNT and CDR2 YYREEE (reference sequence). In nucleotides, the CDR3 is TGTGCCAGCAGCTTCGGGAACCCTGAAAAACTGTTTTTT. Its protein product is CASSFGNPEKLFF.

The rearrangement joins TRBV19 to TRBJ1-3, with D perhaps TRBD1 (5 bases). Per the germline V gene, CDR1 is LNHDA and CDR2 is SQIVND (reference sequence). V lost 7 bases to trimming and J lost 0 bases, with 7 bases between them. The CDR3 sequence is 13 residues long. The CDR3 loop is CASTDSSGNTIYF. As DNA, the CDR3 is TGTGCCAGTACAGACAGCTCTGGAAACACCATATATTTT.